This T cell receptor beta chain is from a study of cytomegalovirus exposure and HLA in healthy donors. Researchers ran the PCR with 60 Vbeta and 13 Jbeta primers. The data were produced by immunoSEQ multiplex PCR, yet TCRdb's version contains in-frame clones alone and is incomplete. Of around 180,000 clones in the sample, about 85% were seen once. Specimen: PBMCs. The receptor's source is a boy younger than 10 in good health and CMV-seronegative.

This CDR3 reads CASSIPYSNQPQHF. The CDR3 coding sequence is TGTGCCAGTAGTATCCCTTATAGCAATCAGCCCCAGCATTTT. The chain links TRBV19 to TRBJ1-5; D is unclear. The V gene's germline CDR1 is LNHDA and CDR2 SQIVND (reference sequence). V dropped 3 bases and J dropped 0 bases, with 6 bases sitting between them. The length of the CDR3 is 14 residues.